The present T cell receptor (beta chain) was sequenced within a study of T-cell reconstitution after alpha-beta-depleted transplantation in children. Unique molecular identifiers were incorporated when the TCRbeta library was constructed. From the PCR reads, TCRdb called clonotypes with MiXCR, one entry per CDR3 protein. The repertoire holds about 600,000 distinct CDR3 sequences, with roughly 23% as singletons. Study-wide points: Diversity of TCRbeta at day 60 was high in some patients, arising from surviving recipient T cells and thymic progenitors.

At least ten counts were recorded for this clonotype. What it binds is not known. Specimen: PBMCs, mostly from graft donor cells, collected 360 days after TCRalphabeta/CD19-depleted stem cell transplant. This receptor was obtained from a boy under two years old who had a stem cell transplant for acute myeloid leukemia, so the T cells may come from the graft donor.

The CDR3 loop is CSARDLPTGASTDTQYF. CDR3 in DNA: TGCAGTGCTAGAGATCTGCCTACAGGGGCTAGCACAGATACGCAGTATTTT. The genes are TRBV20-1 and TRBJ2-3; 7 bases match TRBD1. Germline V CDR1 and CDR2: DFQATT, SNEGSKA (reference sequence). V dropped 0 bases and J dropped 0; count of bases not matched to a gene: 9. The CDR3 has 17 residues.